This T cell receptor beta chain was captured in a study of blood T cell repertoires in COVID-19. The wider study: Researchers got acute and convalescent COVID-19 samples from the United States, Italy and Spain.

How the authors handled the data: Amplification of reference gene primers was used by the study to estimate nucleated cell counts. The data were produced by immunoSEQ multiplex PCR, yet TCRdb's version contains in-frame clones alone and is incomplete. V, J and clone size are those of that table, while D and trimming were read from the DNA. Among a few hundred thousand clones listed, about 88% were seen once. Germline assignment: CDR1 SGHTA and CDR2 FQGTGA. The junction had 6 bases not matched to a gene; V was cut back by 2 bases and J by 4 bases. This CDR3 is built from 16 residues. Recruitment covered about 25 US areas and drew participants whose ages spanned roughly 18 to 90 years.

The sequenced sample was PBMCs or T cells enriched from blood (not recorded which). The source is an older woman in a cohort exposed to, infected with or recovered from COVID-19 (not recorded which). V is TRBV7-3 and J is TRBJ2-1, with 9 bases matching TRBD2. This chain's CDR3 is CASSLLGSGRYNEQFF. DNA of the CDR3: TGTGCCAGCAGCTTATTGGGTAGCGGGAGATACAATGAGCAGTTCTTC.